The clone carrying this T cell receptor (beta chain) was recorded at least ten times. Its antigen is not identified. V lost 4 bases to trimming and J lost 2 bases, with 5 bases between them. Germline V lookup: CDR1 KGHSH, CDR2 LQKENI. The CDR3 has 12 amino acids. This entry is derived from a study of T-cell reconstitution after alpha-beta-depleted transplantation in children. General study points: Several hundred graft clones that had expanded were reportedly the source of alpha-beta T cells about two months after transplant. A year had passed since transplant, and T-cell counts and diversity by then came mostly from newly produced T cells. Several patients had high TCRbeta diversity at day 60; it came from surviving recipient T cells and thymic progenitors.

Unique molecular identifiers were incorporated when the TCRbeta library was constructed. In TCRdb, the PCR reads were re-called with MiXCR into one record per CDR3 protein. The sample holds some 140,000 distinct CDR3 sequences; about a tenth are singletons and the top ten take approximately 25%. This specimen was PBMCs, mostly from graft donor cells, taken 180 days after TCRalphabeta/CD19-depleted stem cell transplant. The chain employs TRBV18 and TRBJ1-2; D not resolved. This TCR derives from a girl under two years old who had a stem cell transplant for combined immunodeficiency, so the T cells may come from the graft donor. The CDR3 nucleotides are TGTGCCAGCTCACAAGACAACTATGGCTACACCTTC. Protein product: CASSQDNYGYTF.